These 22 T cell receptor beta chains came from one sample sequenced in a study of spatial heterogeneity in lung cancer. One entry per CDR3 protein, called by TCRdb with MiXCR from the 5' RACE reads. The table includes tens of thousands of distinct CDR3 sequences, roughly 10% detected once. Noted time point: sample taken at primary tumor resection. Tumor, nontumor lung or frozen PBMC supplied whole RNA that was sequenced unsorted. The input for sequencing was PBMCs, taken at surgery. Source of these receptors: a male donor with early-stage non-small cell lung cancer.

The V call is TRBV6-2 or TRBV6-3, the J call TRBJ2-1, with D possibly being TRBD2 (5 bases). This CDR3 is built from 12 residues. Trimming took 5 bases from V and 12 from J, leaving 14 bases between them. Germline V gene data show CDR1 as MNHEY and CDR2 as SVGEGT. Here the CDR3 DNA reads TGTGCCAGCAGTAGCCCCGGGGAACGGCAGTTCTTC. It translates to CASSSPGERQFF.

This clonotype has a count of ten or more. The chain combines TRBV20-1 with TRBJ1-5; D possibly corresponds to TRBD1 (5 bases). V was cut by 0 bases and J by 5 bases, with 8 bases left in between. The CDR3 totals 13 residues. Germline V gives CDR1 DFQATT, CDR2 SNEGSKA (reference sequence). The CDR3 DNA reads as TGCAGTGCTAGAGAGGGACGTGATCAGCCCCAGCATTTT. Protein: CSAREGRDQPQHF.

The DNA for the CDR3 is TGCAGCGTTGAAGATGATGTAGGTGTCCACGAGCAGTACTTC. Its translation: CSVEDDVGVHEQYF. The V gene is TRBV29-1, the J gene TRBJ2-7; D is unclear. The V and J ends lost 0 bases and 5 bases respectively, with 14 bases between them. There are 14 residues in the CDR3. Per the germline V gene, CDR1 is SQVTM and CDR2 is ANQGSEA.

This clonotype was recorded at least ten times. The chain employs TRBV23-1 and TRBJ2-5; D is possibly TRBD2 (5 bases). TRBV23-1 is classed as an ORF, of uncertain function. Trimming removed 9 bases from V and 2 bases from J, with 10 bases in between. The CDR3 contains 12 residues. In DNA, the CDR3 is TGCGCCAGAGGAACTAGTCAAGAGACCCAGTACTTC. Protein: CARGTSQETQYF.

This clonotype appeared a few times. The chain combines TRBV5-1 with TRBJ2-1; perhaps TRBD2 as D (7 bases). V dropped 3 bases and J dropped 7 bases, with 17 bases sitting between them. Germline loops: CDR1 SGHRS, CDR2 YFSETQ. The CDR3 is 15 amino acids. CDR3 in amino acids: CASSSQRGGRNEQFF. The CDR3 DNA follows: TGCGCCAGCAGCTCCCAGAGGGGGGGCAGGAATGAGCAGTTCTTC.

At least ten counts were recorded for this clonotype. The rearrangement joins TRBV10-1 to TRBJ2-1; tentatively, D is TRBD2 (6 bases). From germline, CDR1 is WNHNN and CDR2 SYGVQD (reference sequence). This CDR3 is 15 amino acids long. V lost 3 bases to trimming and J lost 4 bases, with 13 bases between them. The CDR3 nucleotides read TGCGCCAGCAGTGACTCCAGACTAGGTTACAATGAGCAGTTCTTC. It translates to CASSDSRLGYNEQFF.

The genes are TRBV5-1 and TRBJ2-2; D gene ambiguous. The CDR3 length is 14 residues. The germline V and J ends were trimmed by 7 bases and 1 base, with 11 bases remaining between them. CDR1 is SGHRS, CDR2 YFSETQ, per germline. CDR3 protein: CASGADGNTGELFF. CDR3 DNA: TGCGCCAGCGGCGCCGACGGGAACACCGGGGAGCTGTTTTTT.

As for this clonotype: A much larger clonotype is one base distant, so this may be a read error. The chain couples TRBV5-1 to TRBJ1-5; 7 bases are shared with TRBD1. This CDR3 has 15 amino acids. The germline CDR1 and CDR2 sequences are SGHRS and YFSETQ. The ends lost 0 bases at V and 5 bases at J; junction bases unmatched: 5. The CDR3 here is CASSLGPQGDQPQHF. The CDR3 nucleotides read TGCGCCAGCAGCTTGGGACCCCAGGGGGATCAGCCCCAGCATTTT.

This clonotype is a singleton in its sample. J is TRBJ2-7 and V is TRBV27, with D unresolved. The germline V gene has CDR1 MNHEY and CDR2 SMNVEV (reference sequence). This CDR3 comprises 13 residues. Trimming removed 4 bases from V and 0 bases from J, with 7 bases in between. DNA of the CDR3: TGTGCCAGCAGTTGGCGGTCCTCCTACGAGCAGTACTTC. The encoded protein is CASSWRSSYEQYF.

The table lists this clonotype with many counts. V usage is TRBV5-1 and J usage is TRBJ2-3; D may be TRBD2 (6 bases). The CDR3 sequence is 14 residues long. Germline values: CDR1 SGHRS, CDR2 YFSETQ. V was cut by 6 bases and J by 3 bases, with 14 bases left in between. Here the CDR3 reads CASKETRDTDTQYF. The CDR3 nucleotides are TGCGCCAGCAAGGAGACTAGAGATACAGATACGCAGTATTTT.

The rearrangement uses TRBV27 and TRBJ2-5; 12 positions match TRBD2. The CDR3 loop spans 19 amino acids. Per germline, CDR1 MNHEY and CDR2 SMNVEV (reference sequence). Trimming took 5 bases from V and 2 from J; bases not matched to a gene: 15. The CDR3 here is CASSPLPPGTSGSQETQYF. CDR3 coding DNA: TGTGCCAGCAGTCCCCTCCCCCCCGGGACTAGCGGGTCACAAGAGACCCAGTACTTC.

This clonotype occurred a few times. The CDR3 coding sequence is TGTGCCAGCAGCGTAGGGCCCAGGGGGCTGGACACAGATACGCAGTATTTT. Its protein product is CASSVGPRGLDTDTQYF. The chain employs TRBV9 and TRBJ2-3, with TRBD1 matching 8 bases. Germline assignment: CDR1 SGDLS and CDR2 YYNGEE. J lost 2 bases, V lost 0 bases, and 8 bases had no gene match. CDR3 length equals 17 residues.

This clonotype was picked up a small number of times. This chain uses TRBV18 with TRBJ2-5; no reliable D call. The CDR3 runs to 15 residues. V lost 0 bases and J lost 4, with 12 bases in between. Germline CDR1 is KGHSH and CDR2 is LQKENI. Written as DNA, the CDR3 is TGTGCCAGCTCACCACCGAACCCAGGTGGAGAGACCCAGTACTTC. It yields the protein CASSPPNPGGETQYF.

In its sample, this clonotype was seen a few times. The J gene is TRBJ2-3, the V gene TRBV20-1, with D tentatively TRBD2 (6 bases). This CDR3 contains 13 residues. With 7 bases removed from V and 5 bases from J, the gap between germline ends came to 16 bases. Germline V gene sequence: CDR1 DFQATT, CDR2 SNEGSKA (reference sequence). CDR3 DNA: TGCAGTGTTTCGGGAGTTGAAGGAGATACGCAGTATTTT. This encodes CSVSGVEGDTQYF.

The CDR3 DNA reads TGTGCCAGCAGCTTACGAAGGCTAGCGGGGTATGGGGCCAACGTCCTGACTTTC. Residues: CASSLRRLAGYGANVLTF. The chain has TRBV13 and TRBJ2-6; 9 nucleotides align to TRBD2. This CDR3 is 18 amino acids long. CDR1 and CDR2 (germline): PRHDT, FYEKMQ (reference sequence). Trimming removed 2 bases from V and 3 bases from J; junction bases left unmatched: 8.

V gene TRBV18 combines with J gene TRBJ2-7, with D unresolved. Trimming shortened V by 3 bases and J by 0 bases, and 9 bases separated the two germline ends. CDR1 KGHSH and CDR2 LQKENI come from the germline V gene. The CDR3 length is 14 residues. CDR3 nucleotide sequence: TGTGCCAGCTCACCCTCGACTGACTCCTACGAGCAGTACTTC. Its translation is CASSPSTDSYEQYF.

The V and J genes are TRBV27 and TRBJ2-2, with D uncertain. This CDR3 spans 13 amino acids. The V end lost 4 bases, the J end lost 3 bases, and 6 bases lay between the germline ends. Germline V gene data show CDR1 as MNHEY and CDR2 as SMNVEV (reference sequence). CDR3 loop: CASSSPYTGELFF. The CDR3 DNA follows: TGTGCCAGCAGTTCCCCGTACACCGGGGAGCTGTTTTTT.

The rearrangement uses TRBV6-2 or TRBV6-3 and TRBJ2-1, with D hard to call. Germline V gives CDR1 MNHEY, CDR2 SVGEGT. Trimming pared 2 bases from V and 0 bases from J, leaving 14 bases between. This CDR3 has 17 amino acids. The CDR3 coding sequence is TGTGCCAGCAGTTACCCGCTAGTGTGGAGCTCCTACAATGAGCAGTTCTTC. As protein: CASSYPLVWSSYNEQFF.

This clonotype has ten or more counts. The chain recombines TRBV19 with TRBJ2-5; perhaps TRBD2 as D (5 bases). Germline values: CDR1 LNHDA, CDR2 SQIVND (reference sequence). The V end lost 10 bases, the J end lost 2 bases, and 14 bases lay between the germline ends. The CDR3 covers 13 residues. This CDR3 is CATSSERQETQYF. In nucleotides, the CDR3 is TGTGCCACCTCATCCGAGCGGCAAGAGACCCAGTACTTC.

This clonotype was counted a few times. The chain recombines TRBV7-9 with TRBJ2-3, with 8 bases aligning to TRBD1. Germline V lookup: CDR1 SEHNR, CDR2 FQNEAQ (reference sequence). CDR3 length: 15 residues. Trimming cost V 7 bases and J 4 bases; bases outside gene matches: 10. CDR3 sequence: CASNRGVNQADTQYF. CDR3 sequence (DNA): TGTGCCAGCAACAGGGGGGTAAACCAGGCAGATACGCAGTATTTT.

Details on this clonotype: An end of the junction differs from the germline gene, which may be a read error. This chain uses TRBV7-3 with TRBJ1-5; maybe TRBD1 (5 bases). From germline, CDR1 is SGHTA and CDR2 FQGTGA. The CDR3 runs 14 residues. CDR3 nucleotide sequence: TGTGCCAGCAGCACAGACAGTAGCAATCAGCCCCGGCATTTT. It yields the protein CASSTDSSNQPRHF.

This clonotype was observed many times. The chain is built from TRBV7-9 and TRBJ2-2; D is undetermined. Germline V gives CDR1 SEHNR, CDR2 FQNEAQ (reference sequence). This CDR3 region has 13 residues. The V and J ends lost 2 bases and 6 bases respectively, with 7 bases between them. In DNA, the CDR3 is TGTGCCAGCAGCTTAAATAGAGCCGGGGAGCTGTTTTTT. Protein product: CASSLNRAGELFF. Full variable domain (outside the CDR3, taken from reference TRBV7-9 and TRBJ2-2): DTGVSQNPRHKITKRGQNVTFRCDPISEHNRLYWYRQTLGQGPEFLTYFQNEAQLEKSRLLSDRFSAERPKGSFSTLEIQRTEQGDSAMYLCASSLNRAGELFFGEGSRLTVL.